A selection of T cell receptor beta chains follows, all from one sample in a study of cytomegalovirus exposure and HLA in healthy donors. Method: immunoSEQ multiplex PCR; TCRdb's copy keeps in-frame clones and lacks some. The repertoire consists of under 150,000 clones, with approximately 81% occurring once and the leading ten covering about 0.7%. The material sequenced was PBMCs. All receptors derive from a man between 18 and 35 years old in good health and CMV-seronegative. Both conserved end residues are part of each CDR3. D genes are given only for firm matches. Only some rows state a clone size, as once, few, many or a class for expanded clones.

clone size,V gene,J gene,D gene,CDR3 protein,CDR3 DNA
NA,TRBV15,TRBJ2-2,NA,CATSRVQGELFF,TGTGCCACCAGCAGAGTCCAGGGGGAGCTGTTTTTT
NA,TRBV6-1,TRBJ2-7,NA,CASSPFARGLYEQYF,TGTGCCAGCAGTCCTTTTGCCCGTGGGCTCTACGAGCAGTACTTC
NA,TRBV7-9,TRBJ2-5,NA,CASSGRGKETQYF,TGTGCCAGCAGCGGTAGGGGAAAGGAGACCCAGTACTTC
NA,TRBV28,TRBJ2-3,NA,CASSSASGLSDTQYF,TGTGCCAGCAGTTCCGCGTCCGGGTTATCAGATACGCAGTATTTT
NA,TRBV15,TRBJ1-2,TRBD1,CATSRKQGGGYTF,TGTGCCACCAGCAGAAAACAGGGGGGTGGCTACACCTTC
NA,TRBV6-5,TRBJ1-1,TRBD1,CASLSDRITEAFF,TGTGCCAGCTTATCGGACAGGATCACTGAAGCTTTCTTT
once,TRBV9,TRBJ2-3,TRBD2,CASSVGGGAAGRDTQYF,TGTGCCAGCAGCGTAGGGGGAGGGGCGGCCGGCCGGGATACGCAGTATTTT
NA,TRBV30,TRBJ2-1,NA,CAWRVRDKSYNEQFF,TGTGCCTGGAGAGTCCGGGACAAGAGCTACAATGAGCAGTTCTTC
NA,TRBV19,TRBJ1-2,NA,CASSILQPVGGYTF,TGTGCCAGTAGTATTCTACAGCCAGTAGGTGGCTACACCTTC
NA,TRBV9,TRBJ1-1,TRBD1,CASSTSGQGPEAFF,TGTGCCAGCAGCACAAGCGGACAGGGACCTGAAGCTTTCTTT
NA,TRBV28,TRBJ2-7,NA,CASSSHPSGEQYF,TGTGCCAGCAGTTCCCACCCGTCAGGCGAGCAGTACTTC
NA,TRBV5-6,TRBJ2-4,NA,CASSLVPGTFKNIQYF,TGTGCCAGCAGCTTGGTACCAGGGACATTCAAAAACATTCAGTACTTC
NA,TRBV28,TRBJ2-1,TRBD2,CASSFPGLADNEQFF,TGTGCCAGCAGTTTCCCGGGACTAGCGGACAATGAGCAGTTCTTC
few,TRBV27,TRBJ2-1,NA,CASSLSLAQSPSSYNEQFF,TGTGCCAGCAGTTTATCGCTAGCTCAGAGCCCATCCTCGTACAATGAGCAGTTCTTC
NA,TRBV28,TRBJ1-5,TRBD1,CASSLMGQNAYQPQHF,TGTGCCAGCAGTCTCATGGGACAGAATGCTTATCAGCCCCAGCATTTT
NA,TRBV11-2,TRBJ1-2,NA,CASSSGPGGGYTF,TGTGCCAGCAGCTCAGGCCCTGGAGGAGGCTACACCTTC
NA,TRBV13,TRBJ2-4,TRBD2,CASSPELADAGKNIQYF,TGTGCCAGCAGCCCCGAACTAGCGGACGCGGGCAAAAACATTCAGTACTTC
NA,TRBV7-3,TRBJ2-6,NA,CASSLNSGANVLTF,TGTGCCAGCAGCTTAAATTCAGGGGCCAACGTCCTGACTTTC
NA,TRBV5-1,TRBJ1-2,NA,CASSLEQGYGYTF,TGCGCCAGCAGCTTGGAGCAGGGCTATGGCTACACCTTC
NA,TRBV15,TRBJ1-2,NA,CATSRDGVNYGYTF,TGTGCCACCAGCAGAGACGGGGTAAACTATGGCTACACCTTC
NA,TRBV7-6,TRBJ2-5,NA,CASSPIMGSWETQYF,TGTGCCAGCAGCCCTATAATGGGGAGTTGGGAGACCCAGTACTTC
NA,TRBV6-5,TRBJ1-1,TRBD1,CASSILMGQAEAFF,TGTGCCAGCAGTATACTAATGGGACAGGCTGAAGCTTTCTTT
NA,TRBV9,TRBJ1-2,NA,CASSEGVAYGYTF,TGTGCCAGCAGCGAGGGGGTGGCCTATGGCTACACCTTC
NA,TRBV7-2,TRBJ2-1,TRBD1,CASNVEGANNEQFF,TGTGCCAGCAACGTAGAGGGGGCGAACAATGAGCAGTTCTTC
NA,TRBV6-4,TRBJ2-6,NA,CASSDSSSGANVLTF,TGTGCCAGCAGTGACTCTAGCTCTGGGGCCAACGTCCTGACTTTC
NA,TRBV6-5,TRBJ2-1,NA,CASSYMDFRGVNEQFF,TGTGCCAGCAGTTACATGGACTTCAGGGGCGTCAATGAGCAGTTCTTC
NA,TRBV30,TRBJ1-2,NA,CAWSVRVQMNYGYTF,TGTGCCTGGAGTGTACGTGTACAGATGAACTATGGCTACACCTTC
few,TRBV6-5,TRBJ2-7,TRBD2,CASSYLGGSYEQYF,TGTGCCAGCAGTTACCTCGGGGGGTCCTACGAGCAGTACTTC
NA,TRBV25-1,TRBJ1-2,TRBD1,CATRQGDSGYTF,TGTGCCACTAGACAGGGTGACTCCGGCTACACCTTC
NA,TRBV13,TRBJ1-2,TRBD1,CASSYNRGVFDRGRFGYTF,TGTGCCAGCAGCTACAATCGGGGGGTCTTCGACAGGGGGCGTTTTGGCTACACCTTC
NA,TRBV28,TRBJ2-4,NA,CASSSDRTLAKNIQYF,TGTGCCAGCAGTAGTGACAGAACACTAGCCAAAAACATTCAGTACTTC
NA,TRBV5-1,TRBJ2-1,NA,CASSLGRGIPNEQFF,TGCGCCAGCAGCTTGGGCAGGGGTATTCCGAATGAGCAGTTCTTC
NA,TRBV5-6,TRBJ2-5,NA,CASSLAERAQYF,TGTGCCAGCAGCTTGGCCGAGCGAGCCCAGTACTTC
NA,TRBV10-3,TRBJ2-6,NA,CAVYSGANVLTF,TGTGCCGTGTACTCTGGGGCCAACGTCCTGACTTTC
NA,TRBV25-1,TRBJ2-7,NA,CASSDGRGTYEQYF,TGTGCCAGCAGTGATGGCAGAGGAACCTACGAGCAGTACTTC
once,TRBV5-1,TRBJ2-7,TRBD1,CASSSPTGGVYEQYF,TGCGCCAGCAGCTCTCCGACAGGGGGGGTCTACGAGCAGTACTTC
NA,TRBV7-2,TRBJ1-5,NA,CASSSRQSNQPQHF,TGTGCCAGCAGCTCGAGACAGTCCAATCAGCCCCAGCATTTT
NA,TRBV10-2,TRBJ2-3,NA,CASSGPSGTDTQYF,TGCGCCAGCAGCGGACCTAGCGGCACAGATACGCAGTATTTT
NA,TRBV27,TRBJ1-1,NA,CASSSVGTEAFF,TGTGCCAGCAGTTCGGTCGGCACTGAAGCTTTCTTT
NA,TRBV9,TRBJ1-1,NA,CASSVADTEAFF,TGTGCCAGCAGCGTAGCCGACACTGAAGCTTTCTTT
NA,TRBV6-5,TRBJ2-7,NA,CASSLSRGSSYEQYF,TGTGCCAGCAGTCTCTCCAGGGGAAGCTCCTACGAGCAGTACTTC
NA,TRBV27,TRBJ1-2,NA,CASRGQIPQANYGYTF,TGTGCCAGCAGAGGACAGATTCCTCAAGCTAACTATGGCTACACCTTC
NA,TRBV7-8,TRBJ2-7,NA,CASSLMRGSYEQYF,TGTGCCAGCAGCTTAATGCGGGGCTCCTACGAGCAGTACTTC
NA,TRBV7-9,TRBJ2-7,TRBD1,CASSPRDRSAYEQYF,TGTGCCAGCAGCCCCCGGGACAGGTCAGCCTACGAGCAGTACTTC
NA,TRBV6-5,TRBJ1-1,NA,CASSGGWGSGAFF,TGTGCCAGCAGTGGGGGGTGGGGTTCTGGCGCTTTCTTT
NA,TRBV7-9,TRBJ1-5,NA,CASSSTGSNQPQHF,TGTGCCAGCAGCTCCACAGGTTCCAATCAGCCCCAGCATTTT
NA,TRBV6-5,TRBJ1-5,NA,CASSYRQGWQPQHF,TGTGCCAGCAGTTACCGGCAGGGGTGGCAGCCCCAGCATTTT
NA,TRBV19,TRBJ2-7,NA,CASSILTAQGWIRQYF,TGTGCCAGTAGTATACTGACAGCACAAGGATGGATAAGGCAGTACTTC
NA,TRBV7-2,TRBJ2-7,TRBD2,CASSLVISGDPYEQYF,TGTGCCAGCAGCTTAGTGATTAGCGGGGACCCCTACGAGCAGTACTTC
NA,TRBV4-2,TRBJ2-2,NA,CASSQVTEHTGELFF,TGTGCCAGCAGCCAAGTGACAGAACACACCGGGGAGCTGTTTTTT
once,TRBV30,TRBJ2-7,NA,CAWSDSYRVYEQYF,TGTGCCTGGAGTGATAGTTACAGGGTTTACGAGCAGTACTTC
NA,TRBV6-1,TRBJ2-3,TRBD2,CASSGGGLAMDTQYF,TGTGCCAGCAGTGGAGGGGGACTAGCAATGGATACGCAGTATTTT
NA,TRBV5-6,TRBJ1-4,NA,CASSPAGRQSNEKLFF,TGTGCCAGCAGCCCTGCTGGTAGACAGTCTAATGAAAAACTGTTTTTT